This entry lists 2 T cell receptor beta chains sequenced from one sample in a study of shared clonotypes between healthy human individuals (dated by TCRdb to 2018 to 2021). Receptor amplification or capture employed the immunoSEQ multiplex PCR assay. Entries here come from immuneACCESS through TCRdb and include only in-frame sequences with V and J called. Some clones fail to appear in such tables; in the studies checked, an unresolved V gene covers under half of the shortfall, and the cause of the remainder is unknown. This sample holds over 2,000,000 clones; 93% were observed only once. Together, the top ten hold more than 1.5% of the sample. CD8 naive samples consisted of CD45RO-negative cells that were positively selected for CCR7, yielding a CD45RA+CCR7+ population without TemRA cells. The specimen sequenced was naive CD8+ T cells from PBMCs. The intended sense of this specimen's cell subset or site label: CD45RA+CCR7+. These receptors originate from a man between 18 and 35 years old in good health. Some clones in this sample may be carry-over from other donors' samples.

Notes on this clone: The sample carries other DNA sequences with the same CDR3. The chain is built from TRBV9 and TRBJ2-5; D remains unclear. With 3 bases removed from V and 0 bases from J, the gap between germline ends came to 3 bases. Germline values: CDR1 SGDLS, CDR2 YYNGEE. CDR3 length equals 12 residues. The CDR3 DNA reads TGTGCCAGCAGCGGGGACCAAGAGACCCAGTACTTC. Its protein is CASSGDQETQYF.

The chain employs TRBV5-6 and TRBJ2-5; D is tentatively TRBD1 or TRBD2 (5 bases each). Germline V CDR1 and CDR2: SGHDT, YYEEEE. The CDR3 contains 14 residues. V shed 4 bases and J shed 5 bases, with 15 bases lying between them. CDR3 loop: CASSHGGGGETQYF. CDR3 nucleotide sequence: TGTGCCAGCAGCCACGGTGGGGGTGGTGAGACCCAGTACTTC.